This T cell receptor (beta chain) originates from a study of OX40 agonist ivuxolimab in advanced cancers. Study in general: Participants, around 80% male, averaged approximately 65 years of age, ranging from roughly 23 to 80.

This table comes from immunoSEQ multiplex PCR, and its TCRdb copy is limited to in-frame clones, with some not included. The repertoire holds around 56,000 clones, about 89% seen once, with roughly 1.1% in the top ten. A remark on this clone: Its antigen is still unknown.

Study findings and constraints: Low normalized clonal expansion also occurred in some nonresponding patients.

V was shortened by 1 base and J by 5 bases, with 11 bases between the two germline ends. CDR1 MDHEN and CDR2 SYDVKM come from the germline V gene. This CDR3 has 14 residues. This chain connects TRBV28 to TRBJ1-1; the D gene is possibly TRBD1 (5 bases). This TCR was sampled from an adult with an advanced solid tumor such as melanoma, head and neck, liver or kidney cancer. The source was CD4+ or CD8+ T cells sorted from blood, collected in a trial of the OX40 agonist ivuxolimab. CDR3 sequence reads: CASSLFGGRTEAFF. Here the CDR3 DNA reads TGTGCCAGCAGTTTATTTGGGGGGAGGACTGAAGCTTTCTTT.